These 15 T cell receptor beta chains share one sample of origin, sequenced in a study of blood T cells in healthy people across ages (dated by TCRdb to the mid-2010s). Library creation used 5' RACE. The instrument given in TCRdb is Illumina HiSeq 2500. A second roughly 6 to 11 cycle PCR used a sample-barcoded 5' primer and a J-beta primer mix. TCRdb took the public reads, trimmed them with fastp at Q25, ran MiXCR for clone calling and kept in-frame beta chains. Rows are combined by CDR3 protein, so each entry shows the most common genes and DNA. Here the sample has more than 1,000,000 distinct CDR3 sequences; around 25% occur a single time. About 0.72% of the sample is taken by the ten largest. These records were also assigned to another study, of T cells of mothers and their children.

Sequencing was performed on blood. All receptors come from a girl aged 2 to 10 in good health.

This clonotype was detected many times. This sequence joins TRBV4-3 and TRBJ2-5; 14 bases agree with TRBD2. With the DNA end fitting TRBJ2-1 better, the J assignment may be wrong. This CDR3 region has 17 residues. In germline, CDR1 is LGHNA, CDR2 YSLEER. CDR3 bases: TGCGCCAGCAGCCCCCACCTGACTAGCGGGGGGGGCGATGAGCAGTTCTTC. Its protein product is CASSPHLTSGGGDEQFF.

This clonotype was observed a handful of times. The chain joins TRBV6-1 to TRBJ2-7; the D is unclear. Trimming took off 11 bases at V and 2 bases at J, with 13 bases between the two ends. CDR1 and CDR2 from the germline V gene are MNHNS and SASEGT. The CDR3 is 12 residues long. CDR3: CASLKEPYEQYF. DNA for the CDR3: TGTGCCTCCCTAAAGGAGCCCTACGAGCAGTACTTC.

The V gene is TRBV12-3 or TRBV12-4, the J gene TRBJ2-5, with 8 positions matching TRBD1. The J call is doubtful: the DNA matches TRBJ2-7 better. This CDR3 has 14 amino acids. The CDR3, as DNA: TGTGCCAGCAGTTTATGGCAGGGGGCAGGCGAGCAGTACTTC. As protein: CASSLWQGAGEQYF.

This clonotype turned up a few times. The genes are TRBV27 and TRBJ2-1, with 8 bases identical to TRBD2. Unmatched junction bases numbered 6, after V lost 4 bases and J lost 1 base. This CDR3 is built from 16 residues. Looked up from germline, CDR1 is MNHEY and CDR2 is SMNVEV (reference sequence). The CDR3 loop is CASSYIAGRSYNEQFF. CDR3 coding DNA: TGTGCCAGCAGTTATATAGCGGGAAGGTCCTACAATGAGCAGTTCTTC.

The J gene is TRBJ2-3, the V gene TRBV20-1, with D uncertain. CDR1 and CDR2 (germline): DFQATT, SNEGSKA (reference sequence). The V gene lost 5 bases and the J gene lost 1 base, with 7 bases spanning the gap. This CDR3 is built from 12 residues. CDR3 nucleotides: TGCAGTGCTCCCGTGCGCACAGATACGCAGTATTTT. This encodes CSAPVRTDTQYF.

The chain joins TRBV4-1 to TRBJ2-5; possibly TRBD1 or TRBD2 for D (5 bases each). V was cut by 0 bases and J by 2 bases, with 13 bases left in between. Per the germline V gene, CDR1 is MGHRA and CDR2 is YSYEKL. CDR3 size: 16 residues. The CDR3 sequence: CASSQDLERGQETQYF. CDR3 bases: TGCGCCAGCAGCCAAGATCTGGAGAGGGGACAAGAGACCCAGTACTTC.

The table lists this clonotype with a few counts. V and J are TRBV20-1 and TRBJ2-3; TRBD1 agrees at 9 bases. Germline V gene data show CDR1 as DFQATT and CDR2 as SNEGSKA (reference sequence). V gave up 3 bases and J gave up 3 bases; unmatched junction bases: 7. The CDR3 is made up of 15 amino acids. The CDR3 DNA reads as TGCAGTGCTAGTCCCGGGACAGGGCTTACAGATACGCAGTATTTT. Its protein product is CSASPGTGLTDTQYF.

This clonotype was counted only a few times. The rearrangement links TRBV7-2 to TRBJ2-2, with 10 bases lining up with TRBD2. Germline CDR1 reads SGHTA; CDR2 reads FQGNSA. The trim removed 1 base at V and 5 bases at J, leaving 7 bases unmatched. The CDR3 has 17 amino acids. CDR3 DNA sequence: TGTGCCAGCAGCTTAGTATTGCTAGCGGGAGTAACCGGGGAGCTGTTTTTT. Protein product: CASSLVLLAGVTGELFF.

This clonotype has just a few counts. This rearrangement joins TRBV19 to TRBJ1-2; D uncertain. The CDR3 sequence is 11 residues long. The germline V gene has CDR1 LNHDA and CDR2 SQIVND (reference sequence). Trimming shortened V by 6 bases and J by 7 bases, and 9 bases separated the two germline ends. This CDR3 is CASSVIGGYTF. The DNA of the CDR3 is TGTGCCAGTAGCGTGATAGGTGGCTACACCTTC.

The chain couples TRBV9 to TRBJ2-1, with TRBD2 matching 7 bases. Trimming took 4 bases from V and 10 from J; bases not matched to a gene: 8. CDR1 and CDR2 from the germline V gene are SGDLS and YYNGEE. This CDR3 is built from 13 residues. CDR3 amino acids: CASSPLAGEEQFF. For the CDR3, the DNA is TGTGCCAGCAGCCCCCTCGCGGGAGAAGAGCAGTTCTTC.

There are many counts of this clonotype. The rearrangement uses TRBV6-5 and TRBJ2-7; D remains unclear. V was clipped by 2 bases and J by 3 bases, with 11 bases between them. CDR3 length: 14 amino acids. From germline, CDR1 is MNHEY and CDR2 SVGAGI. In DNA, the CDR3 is TGTGCCAGCAGTTACCAAGGCTCCGACTACGAGCAGTACTTC. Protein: CASSYQGSDYEQYF.

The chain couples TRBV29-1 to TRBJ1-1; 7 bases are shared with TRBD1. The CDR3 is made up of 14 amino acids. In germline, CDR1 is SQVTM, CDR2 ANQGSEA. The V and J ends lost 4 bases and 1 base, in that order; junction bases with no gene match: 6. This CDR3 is CSVGRGLTNTEAFF. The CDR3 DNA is TGCAGCGTTGGCAGGGGGTTGACGAACACTGAAGCTTTCTTT.

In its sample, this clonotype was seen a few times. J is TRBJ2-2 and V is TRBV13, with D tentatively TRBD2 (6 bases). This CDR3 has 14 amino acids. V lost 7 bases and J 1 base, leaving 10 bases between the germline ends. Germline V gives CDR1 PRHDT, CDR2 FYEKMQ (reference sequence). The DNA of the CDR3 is TGTGCCAGCACGGGGGAGCGGAACACCGGGGAGCTGTTTTTT. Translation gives CASTGERNTGELFF. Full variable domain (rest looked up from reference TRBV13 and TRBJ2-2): AAGVIQSPRHLIKEKRETATLKCYPIPRHDTVYWYQQGPGQDPQFLISFYEKMQSDKGSIPDRFSAQQFSDYHSELNMSSLELGDSALYFCASTGERNTGELFFGEGSRLTVL.

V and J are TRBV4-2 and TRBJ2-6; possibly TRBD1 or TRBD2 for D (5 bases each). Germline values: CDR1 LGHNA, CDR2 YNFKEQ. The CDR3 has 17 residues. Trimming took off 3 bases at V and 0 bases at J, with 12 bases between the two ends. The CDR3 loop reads CASSQGDPSSGANVLTF. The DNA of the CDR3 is TGTGCCAGCAGCCAGGGGGACCCCAGCTCTGGGGCCAACGTCCTGACTTTC.

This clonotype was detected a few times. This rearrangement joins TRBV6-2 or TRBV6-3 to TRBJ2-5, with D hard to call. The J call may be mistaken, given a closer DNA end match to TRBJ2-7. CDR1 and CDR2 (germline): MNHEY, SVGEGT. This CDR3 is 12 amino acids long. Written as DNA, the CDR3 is TGTGCCAGCAGGAAGGACTCCTACGAGCAGTACTTC. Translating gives CASRKDSYEQYF.